These 17 T cell receptor beta chains came from one sample sequenced in a study of response to subunit inactivated influenza vaccine. Via MiXCR, TCRdb re-called the RT-PCR reads, giving one row per CDR3 protein. This sample yields fewer than 800,000 distinct CDR3 sequences, of which roughly 14% are seen a single time; roughly 11% belongs to the top ten. The sequences come from PBMCs from blood, collected about 11 days after vaccination. The receptors come from a man aged 45-65 years who received an inactivated influenza vaccine.

This clonotype was counted a few times. CDR3 nucleotide sequence: TGCGCCAGCAGCTTGGGGCAGCGGGGGGGCCCTTACAATGAGCAGTTCTTC. It codes for CASSLGQRGGPYNEQFF. The rearrangement links TRBV5-1 to TRBJ2-1; TRBD2 agrees at 10 bases. Germline values: CDR1 SGHRS, CDR2 YFSETQ. Trimming removed 0 bases from V and 4 bases from J; junction bases left unmatched: 7. The CDR3 runs to 17 residues.

V and J are TRBV20-1 and TRBJ2-7; D might be TRBD2 (5 bases). CDR3 length: 11 amino acids. Trimming stripped 3 bases from V and 3 bases from J, with 6 bases between. CDR1 is DFQATT, CDR2 SNEGSKA, per germline (reference sequence). The CDR3 DNA reads TGCAGTGCTAGTGACTACTACGAGCAGTACTTC. It translates to CSASDYYEQYF.

A few counts support this clonotype. V gene TRBV12-3 or TRBV12-4 combines with J gene TRBJ2-1, with 12 positions matching TRBD1. V gave up 6 bases and J gave up 4 bases; unmatched junction bases: 13. The CDR3 totals 18 residues. The CDR3 is CASRGQGAIAGEYNEQFF. CDR3 DNA: TGTGCCAGCAGGGGACAGGGGGCTATAGCGGGAGAGTACAATGAGCAGTTCTTC.

About this clonotype: The junction differs from germline at one of its ends, possibly a read error. The CDR3 sequence: CASSLGLPSSF. The CDR3 coding sequence is TGTGCCAGCAGCCTCGGACTGCCTTCGTCGTTC. This sequence joins TRBV7-9 and TRBJ2-7; D may be TRBD2 (5 bases). Germline V gene data show CDR1 as SEHNR and CDR2 as FQNEAQ (reference sequence). The CDR3 is 11 amino acids.

The table lists this clonotype with many counts. The chain recombines TRBV6-5 with TRBJ2-2, with D possibly matching TRBD2 (6 bases). CDR3 length: 15 residues. Germline values: CDR1 MNHEY, CDR2 SVGAGI. Trimming took 2 bases from V and 0 from J, leaving 7 bases between them. Written as DNA, the CDR3 is TGTGCCAGCAGTTACACTAGCACGAACACCGGGGAGCTGTTTTTT. This sequence encodes CASSYTSTNTGELFF.

The table lists this clonotype with a few counts. The DNA for the CDR3 is TGTGCCAGCAGCGTAGGATCAGGTAGCAATCAGCCCCAGCATTTT. Its protein is CASSVGSGSNQPQHF. The J gene is TRBJ1-5, the V gene TRBV9; D uncertain. This CDR3 comprises 15 residues. The V and J ends lost 0 bases and 0 bases respectively, with 7 bases between them. CDR1 SGDLS and CDR2 YYNGEE come from the germline V gene. The variable domain in full, with the rest retrieved from reference TRBV9 and TRBJ1-5, is DSGVTQTPKHLITATGQRVTLRCSPRSGDLSVYWYQQSLDQGLQFLIQYYNGEERAKGNILERFSAQQFPDLHSELNLSSLELGDSALYFCASSVGSGSNQPQHFGDGTRLSIL.

This clonotype was counted between two and nine times. This chain links TRBV10-3 with TRBJ2-1; no reliable D call. The CDR3 runs to 12 residues. The germline V gene has CDR1 ENHRY and CDR2 SYGVKD. The V end was cut by 2 bases, the J end by 4 bases, with 3 bases between. This chain's CDR3 is CAISEGYNEQFF. Here the CDR3 DNA reads TGTGCCATCAGTGAGGGATACAATGAGCAGTTCTTC.

The chain joins TRBV28 to TRBJ2-1; 12 nucleotides line up with TRBD2. The CDR3 runs 14 residues. Germline assignment: CDR1 MDHEN and CDR2 SYDVKM. V was pared by 6 bases and J by 6 bases, with 3 bases of the junction left unmatched. As DNA, the CDR3 is TGTGCCAGCAGGACTAGCGGGGGCTCCAATGAGCAGTTCTTC. It is translated as CASRTSGGSNEQFF.

This chain uses TRBV29-1 with TRBJ2-3, with D maybe TRBD1 (6 bases). Trimming cost V 5 bases and J 0 bases, with 9 bases left between them. Germline lookup yields CDR1 SQVTM and CDR2 ANQGSEA. The CDR3 totals 13 residues. The CDR3 here is CSVKGDSTDTQYF. Here the CDR3 DNA reads TGCAGCGTTAAGGGGGACAGCACAGATACGCAGTATTTT.

CDR3 sequence: CAWSGGGIYNEQFF. CDR3 nucleotide sequence: TGTGCCTGGAGTGGCGGGGGGATCTACAATGAGCAGTTCTTC. The rearrangement uses TRBV30 and TRBJ2-1; 8 positions agree with TRBD2. Germline CDR1 is GTSNPN and CDR2 is SVGIG (reference sequence). With V trimmed by 1 base and J by 3 bases, 2 bases remained unmatched. This CDR3 comprises 14 residues. The full variable domain, rest sourced from reference TRBV30 and TRBJ2-1, is SQTIHQWPATLVQPVGSPLSLECTVEGTSNPNLYWYRQAAGRGLQLLFYSVGIGQISSEVPQNLSASRPQDRQFILSSKKLLLSDSGFYLCAWSGGGIYNEQFFGPGTRLTVL.

The chain links TRBV28 to TRBJ2-2, with a weak D call TRBD2 (5 bases). The CDR3 has 17 residues. Germline CDR1 and CDR2: MDHEN and SYDVKM. Trimming took off 5 bases at V and 0 bases at J, with 16 bases between the two ends. Here the CDR3 DNA reads TGTGCCAGCAGTCCAGGACTGGGTCGATCGAACACCGGGGAGCTGTTTTTT. Its translation is CASSPGLGRSNTGELFF.

This clonotype has more than one count but fewer than ten. The chain employs TRBV20-1 and TRBJ2-1, with TRBD1 matching 8 bases. Trimming removed 0 bases from V and 4 bases from J; junction bases left unmatched: 8. Germline values: CDR1 DFQATT, CDR2 SNEGSKA (reference sequence). This CDR3 is built from 16 residues. DNA of the CDR3: TGCAGTGCTAGAGAGATGTCAGGGGGCCGGTACAATGAGCAGTTCTTC. Translated, it gives CSAREMSGGRYNEQFF.

Worth noting for this clonotype: One junction end disagrees with the germline gene, perhaps due to a read error. The rearrangement uses TRBV9 and TRBJ2-5, with a possible D match to TRBD2 (6 bases). The germline V gene encodes CDR1 SGDLS and CDR2 YYNGEE. The CDR3 runs 15 residues. The CDR3: CARSVAWGVGETQYF. The CDR3 DNA follows: TGTGCCAGAAGCGTAGCTTGGGGGGTGGGAGAGACCCAGTACTTC.

This clonotype was seen ten or more times. This chain uses TRBV12-3 or TRBV12-4 with TRBJ2-7, with no clear D. V was pared by 3 bases and J by 1 base, with 4 bases between. CDR3 size: 12 residues. The CDR3 here is CASSLESYEQYF. The CDR3 DNA sequence: TGTGCCAGCAGTTTGGAGTCCTACGAGCAGTACTTC.

This clonotype occurred a few times. V is TRBV15 and J is TRBJ2-5; 12 positions agree with TRBD2. CDR3 length equals 16 residues. Losses at the gene ends were 4 bases for V and 4 bases for J; bases not matched to a gene: 7. The V gene's germline CDR1 is LNHNV and CDR2 YYDKDF (reference sequence). CDR3 loop: CATSTTSGRQGETQYF. For the CDR3, the DNA is TGTGCCACCAGCACCACTAGCGGGAGGCAGGGAGAGACCCAGTACTTC.

The chain recombines TRBV6-1 with TRBJ2-3, with D perhaps given as TRBD1 or TRBD2 (6 bases each). CDR3 length equals 16 residues. CDR1 and CDR2 (germline): MNHNS, SASEGT. The V and J ends lost 8 bases and 0 bases respectively, with 18 bases between them. The DNA of the CDR3 is TGTGCCAGCCGAATGTACGGGGGCTCTAGCACAGATACGCAGTATTTT. Amino acids: CASRMYGGSSTDTQYF.

This clonotype was found many times. The V and J genes are TRBV5-1 and TRBJ1-1, with D hard to call. Trimming cost V 5 bases and J 0 bases, with 5 bases left between them. The CDR3 contains 12 residues. CDR1 and CDR2 (germline): SGHRS, YFSETQ. The CDR3 protein is CASRALNTEAFF. The CDR3 bases are TGCGCCAGCAGGGCCTTGAACACTGAAGCTTTCTTT.